This entry lists 24 T cell receptor beta chains sequenced from one sample in a study of regulatory T cells in long-lasting Graves disease (dated by TCRdb to about 2021). The time point tag for this specimen amounts to: newly diagnosed GD, antithyroid drugs for less than 3 months. For both TCR sequencing and RNA sequencing, RNA was extracted from PBMCs in TRIzol. Library method: multiplex PCR. The reads were generated on an Illumina HiSeq 4000. TCR beta libraries were built with iRepertoire HTBI primers and Arm-PCR amplification of CDR3 regions. TCRdb reprocessing: public reads trimmed at Q25 with fastp, clones called with MiXCR, in-frame beta chains kept. Each record represents a unique CDR3 protein, reported with the most common genes and DNA among its rows. The sample table records about 540,000 distinct CDR3 sequences; roughly 14% of these occur just once. The ten largest clones take up roughly 10% of the sample.

These data were likewise used in another study, on T cells in Graves' hyperthyroidism and ophthalmopathy.

The sequencing here drew on peripheral blood mononuclear cells (PBMCs), taken at new diagnosis, from a patient treated with antithyroid drugs. The receptors shown here come from a man between 25 and 39 years old with Graves disease. Donor details come from another sample of the same person, matched by shared clones.

The sample holds many counts of this clonotype. This chain connects TRBV16 to TRBJ2-7, with D perhaps matching TRBD2 (5 bases). Trimming took off 7 bases at V and 3 bases at J, with 16 bases between the two ends. The germline V gene encodes CDR1 KGHSY and CDR2 FQNENV. The CDR3 length is 14 residues. The CDR3 loop reads CASNLESGIYEQYF. Written as DNA, the CDR3 is TGTGCCAGCAACCTAGAAAGCGGAATCTACGAGCAGTACTTC. Supplemented by reference TRBV16 and TRBJ2-7, the full variable domain reads GEEVAQTPKHLVRGEGQKAKLYCAPIKGHSYVFWYQQVLKNEFKFLISFQNENVFDETGMPKERFSAKCLPNSPCSLEIQATKLEDSAVYFCASNLESGIYEQYFGPGTRLTVT.

Remarks on this clonotype: A much larger clone differs by one base, so this may be a read error. The chain uses TRBV29-1 and TRBJ2-3; D possibly uses TRBD1 or TRBD2 (5 bases each). V was trimmed by 4 bases and J by 2 bases, leaving 13 bases between them. Germline V gives CDR1 SQVTM, CDR2 ANQGSEA. CDR3 length equals 14 residues. CDR3 nucleotides: TGCAGCGTTGCGAGGGTGGGGACCACAGATACGCAGTATTTT. This translates into CSVARVGTTDTQYF.

The table lists this clonotype with a few counts. The chain combines TRBV2 with TRBJ2-3; 9 positions agree with TRBD2. V shed 6 bases, J shed 2 bases, and the junction held 6 bases outside the gene matches. This CDR3 is built from 15 residues. CDR1 and CDR2 from the germline V gene are SNHLY and FYNNEI. In DNA, the CDR3 is TGTGCCAGCAGCGAGATAGCGGGAGTCACAGATACGCAGTATTTT. It is translated as CASSEIAGVTDTQYF.

The chain uses TRBV29-1 and TRBJ2-1, with 8 bases fitting TRBD1. V was pared by 6 bases and J by 2 bases, with 6 bases of the junction left unmatched. The CDR3 runs to 14 residues. From germline, CDR1 is SQVTM and CDR2 ANQGSEA. The CDR3 coding sequence is TGCAGCGTGGGCCGGGACAGGACCTACAATGAGCAGTTCTTC. Translating it yields CSVGRDRTYNEQFF.

This clonotype was recorded a few times. The chain combines TRBV9 with TRBJ2-1; 16 bases align to TRBD2. CDR3 length equals 13 residues. Germline V CDR1 and CDR2: SGDLS, YYNGEE. V shed 7 bases, J shed 14 bases, and the junction held 6 bases outside the gene matches. CDR3 region: CASGGLAGGPEFF. The CDR3 coding sequence is TGTGCCAGCGGGGGACTAGCGGGAGGGCCGGAGTTCTTC. Variable domain in full (rest from reference TRBV9 and TRBJ2-1): DSGVTQTPKHLITATGQRVTLRCSPRSGDLSVYWYQQSLDQGLQFLIQYYNGEERAKGNILERFSAQQFPDLHSELNLSSLELGDSALYFCASGGLAGGPEFFGPGTRLTVL.

This clonotype occurred a few times. V usage is TRBV5-1 and J usage is TRBJ2-2; D gene uncertain. V lost 1 base and J lost 1, with 8 bases in between. This CDR3 is 15 amino acids long. Per the germline V gene, CDR1 is SGHRS and CDR2 is YFSETQ. This CDR3 is CASSLMKGNTGELFF. The CDR3 bases are TGCGCCAGCAGCTTGATGAAGGGGAACACCGGGGAGCTGTTTTTT.

The CDR3 reads CASSSQRYSYNEQFF. The CDR3 DNA reads TGTGCCAGCAGCTCTCAGCGGTACTCCTACAATGAGCAGTTCTTC. The chain links TRBV7-2 to TRBJ2-1, with D maybe TRBD2 (5 bases). Germline CDR1 and CDR2: SGHTA and FQGNSA. The V gene lost 4 bases and the J gene lost 0 bases, with 10 bases spanning the gap. This CDR3 region has 15 residues.

This clonotype appeared a few times. The chain employs TRBV18 and TRBJ2-7; D is perhaps TRBD1 or TRBD2 (5 bases each). There are 16 residues in the CDR3. Germline values: CDR1 KGHSH, CDR2 LQKENI. Trimming pared 6 bases from V and 0 bases from J, leaving 18 bases between. The CDR3, as DNA: TGTGCCAGCTCTCCTTTTCGGGACGCGAGCTCCTACGAGCAGTACTTC. Its translation: CASSPFRDASSYEQYF.

This clonotype was seen ten or more times. The chain links TRBV18 to TRBJ1-1, with 9 bases lining up with TRBD1. This CDR3 contains 15 residues. Losses at the gene ends were 3 bases for V and 1 base for J; bases not matched to a gene: 3. The germline V gene has CDR1 KGHSH and CDR2 LQKENI. CDR3 protein: CASSPRTGENTEAFF. Written as DNA, the CDR3 is TGTGCCAGCTCACCCCGGACAGGGGAGAACACTGAAGCTTTCTTT.

This clonotype was seen repeatedly, ten times or more. V and J are TRBV11-2 and TRBJ2-7, with TRBD1 matching 10 bases. CDR1 and CDR2 from the germline V gene are SGHAT and FQNNGV. The length of the CDR3 is 17 residues. The ends lost 5 bases at V and 0 bases at J; junction bases unmatched: 10. CDR3 residues: CASSPRTGGISSYEQYF. Here the CDR3 DNA reads TGTGCCAGCAGCCCCAGGACAGGGGGGATCAGCTCCTACGAGCAGTACTTC.

This clonotype was seen repeatedly, ten times or more. The J gene is TRBJ2-3, the V gene TRBV29-1; perhaps D is TRBD1 or TRBD2 (5 bases each). The CDR3 loop spans 15 amino acids. Trimming took 8 bases from V and 1 from J, leaving 19 bases between them. The germline gives CDR1 SQVTM, CDR2 ANQGSEA. The CDR3, as DNA: TGCAGCACTACCGGGGCGCACTCTCGCACAGATACGCAGTATTTT. Translating it yields CSTTGAHSRTDTQYF.

This clonotype came up a few times. The V call is TRBV29-1, the J call TRBJ2-1; TRBD1 matches at 9 bases. J gave up 6 bases and V 6 bases, and 6 bases lay outside the gene matches. The germline gives CDR1 SQVTM, CDR2 ANQGSEA. This CDR3 is built from 13 residues. The DNA for the CDR3 is TGCAGCGTGGGACAGGGACAGTTCAATGAGCAGTTCTTC. Translated: CSVGQGQFNEQFF.

The V gene is TRBV3-1, the J gene TRBJ1-3; D is undetermined. CDR3 length equals 15 residues. Germline values: CDR1 LGHDT, CDR2 YNNKEL (reference sequence). V lost 4 bases and J 4 bases, leaving 14 bases between the germline ends. CDR3 loop: CASSRSNWSGNTIYF. CDR3 nucleotides: TGTGCCAGCAGCCGGTCGAACTGGTCCGGAAACACCATATATTTT.

The gene calls are TRBV7-2 and TRBJ2-5; 15 bases are a match to TRBD2. Trimming took 5 bases from V and 5 from J; bases not matched to a gene: 9. Germline V gives CDR1 SGHTA, CDR2 FQGNSA. This CDR3 is 17 amino acids long. DNA for the CDR3: TGTGCCAGCAGCCTAAGGGGGGGGACTAGCGGGAGGGAGACCCAGTACTTC. This translates into CASSLRGGTSGRETQYF.

This clonotype was recorded at least ten times. The chain is built from TRBV10-3 and TRBJ1-4; D unresolved. The CDR3 is made up of 14 amino acids. From germline, CDR1 is ENHRY and CDR2 SYGVKD. V was trimmed by 11 bases and J by 0 bases, leaving 13 bases between them. The CDR3 loop reads CAAKDGATNEKLFF. The CDR3 nucleotides read TGTGCCGCGAAGGACGGCGCAACTAATGAAAAACTGTTTTTT.

This clonotype was observed a handful of times. J is TRBJ2-1 and V is TRBV7-9, with TRBD2 identical over 8 bases. V dropped 5 bases and J dropped 9; count of bases not matched to a gene: 12. The CDR3 has 15 amino acids. CDR1 SEHNR and CDR2 FQNEAQ come from the germline V gene (reference sequence). Here the CDR3 DNA reads TGTGCCAGCAGCCCACCGGGACTAGTTTTGGGTGAGCAGTTCTTC. This codes for CASSPPGLVLGEQFF.

This clonotype was recorded a few times. The gene calls are TRBV20-1 and TRBJ2-2; D might be TRBD2 (5 bases). The CDR3 totals 15 residues. Germline CDR1 reads DFQATT; CDR2 reads SNEGSKA (reference sequence). V gave up 0 bases and J gave up 6 bases, with 14 bases separating them. CDR3 in DNA: TGCAGTGCTAGAGATCCGGGGAAGAGGGCCGGGGAGCTGTTTTTT. Translated: CSARDPGKRAGELFF.

This clonotype came up a few times. At one end, the junction sequence differs from germline, possibly due to a read error. The rearrangement joins TRBV18 to TRBJ2-1; the D call may be TRBD1 or TRBD2 (5 bases each). Per the germline V gene, CDR1 is KGHSH and CDR2 is LQKENI. CDR3 length: 12 residues. CDR3 loop: CASSPPGGPGLF. The CDR3 bases are TGTGCCAGCTCACCACCGGGCGGGCCAGGGCTCTTC.

This clonotype was recorded many times. V and J are TRBV6-9 and TRBJ1-4, with unresolved D. The CDR3 is 11 amino acids. Germline V CDR1 and CDR2: MNHGY, SVAAGI. The ends were cut back, 4 bases at V and 13 bases at J, with 10 bases in the middle. The CDR3 DNA reads as TGTGCCAGCAGTTTGGCCATGGCACTGTTTTTT. This encodes CASSLAMALFF.

A few counts support this clonotype. This chain uses TRBV6-1 with TRBJ1-3, with D unclear. Trimming cost V 4 bases and J 5 bases, with 21 bases left between them. The CDR3 runs 17 residues. Per the germline V gene, CDR1 is MNHNS and CDR2 is SASEGT. CDR3 region: CASSGSDAASLRNTIYF. DNA for the CDR3: TGTGCCAGCAGTGGGAGTGACGCAGCGTCTCTGAGAAACACCATATATTTT.

Worth noting for this clonotype: Possible read error: a much larger clone is one base away. This rearrangement joins TRBV28 to TRBJ1-1; D gene uncertain. This CDR3 has 12 amino acids. From germline, CDR1 is MDHEN and CDR2 SYDVKM. The CDR3 coding sequence is TGTACCAGCAGTTTAAGACCGGGAGAAGCTTTCTTT. It translates to CTSSLRPGEAFF.

This clonotype showed up many times. The V and J genes are TRBV28 and TRBJ2-5; TRBD1 or TRBD2 may be the D gene (5 bases each). The V gene's germline CDR1 is MDHEN and CDR2 SYDVKM. This CDR3 comprises 15 residues. The V gene lost 6 bases and the J gene lost 1 base, with 15 bases spanning the gap. CDR3 DNA: TGTGCCAGCAGCTCCCTCCTGGGACCCCAAGAGACCCAGTACTTC. It is translated as CASSSLLGPQETQYF.

Turning to this clonotype: This may come from a read error, since a much larger clone is one base off. CDR3 loop: CASSSPGLLADTQYF. In DNA form, the CDR3 reads TGTGCCAGCAGTTCGCCGGGACTGCTCGCAGATACGCAGTATTTT. The rearrangement uses TRBV6-5 and TRBJ2-3; perhaps TRBD2 as D (6 bases). The germline V gene has CDR1 MNHEY and CDR2 SVGAGI. V dropped 4 bases and J dropped 4 bases, with 15 bases sitting between them. CDR3 length: 15 residues.

As for this clonotype: A much larger clone sits a single nucleotide away, making a read error possible. The chain employs TRBV6-1 and TRBJ2-1; 8 nucleotides align to TRBD1. This CDR3 region has 15 residues. Germline trimming cut 1 base from V and 6 bases from J; bases unmatched to any gene: 5. CDR1 and CDR2 (germline): MNHNS, SASEGT. CDR3: CASSEGSQGANEQFF. CDR3 bases: TGTGCCAGCAGTGAAGGTAGCCAGGGGGCCAATGAGCAGTTCTTC.